This T cell receptor beta chain appears in the sequencing data of a study of shared clonotypes between healthy human individuals. Study observations and caveats: Against clonotypes common to all four donors, non-shared ones had lower generation probabilities.

TCRdb keeps only in-frame clones here, not all; method: immunoSEQ multiplex PCR. The sample carries hundreds of thousands of clones, roughly 70% recorded once. This clone was counted a few times. What it recognizes is unknown. Different DNA sequences within this sample yield the same CDR3. The donors were all Caucasian adults (living in Nashville, Tennessee). V gave up 1 base and J gave up 7 bases, with 11 bases separating them. The CDR3 runs 14 residues. The germline CDR1 and CDR2 sequences are SEHNR and FQNEAQ (reference sequence). The sequenced sample consisted of memory CD4+ T cells sorted from blood. The subset: CD45RA-negative fraction. J is TRBJ1-5 and V is TRBV7-9; no definite D call. The sequence was collected from a woman aged 25-40 years in good health. The CDR3 region is CASSLGGGRQPQHF. Written as DNA, the CDR3 is TGTGCCAGCAGCTTAGGGGGAGGGCGGCAGCCCCAGCATTTT.